The sequence of this TCR beta chain was determined in a study of T cell responses to AZD1222 COVID-19 vaccine. Points from the study as a whole: There were repertoire samples only from the period after the peak T cell response.

Produced via immunoSEQ multiplex PCR; TCRdb's table is partial and in-frame only. Of some 170,000 clones listed, approximately 90% were seen once; the top ten hold more than 3.5%. Note on this clone: Its antigen remains unknown.

Per germline, CDR1 KGHSH and CDR2 LQKENI. Trimming shortened V by 1 base and J by 1 base, and 13 bases separated the two germline ends. This CDR3 comprises 16 residues. This chain links TRBV18 with TRBJ1-1, with D perhaps matching TRBD1 (6 bases). The starting material was peripheral blood, obtained 28 days after the second dose of the MenACWY control vaccine. The sequence was collected from an adult who received the MenACWY meningococcal vaccine as a control. The CDR3 region has the DNA TGTGCCAGCTCACCACGTGTGACAGGAGGGAACACTGAAGCTTTCTTT. It encodes CASSPRVTGGNTEAFF.